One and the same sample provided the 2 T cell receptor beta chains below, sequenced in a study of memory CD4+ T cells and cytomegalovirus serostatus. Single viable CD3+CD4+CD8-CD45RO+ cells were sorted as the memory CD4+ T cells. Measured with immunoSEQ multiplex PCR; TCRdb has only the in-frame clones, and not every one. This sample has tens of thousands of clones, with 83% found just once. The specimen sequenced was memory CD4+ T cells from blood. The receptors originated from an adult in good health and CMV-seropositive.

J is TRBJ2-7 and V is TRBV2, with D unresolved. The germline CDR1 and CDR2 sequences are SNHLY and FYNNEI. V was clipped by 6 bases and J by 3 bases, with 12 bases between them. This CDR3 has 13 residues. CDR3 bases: TGTGCCAGCAGGCAGGATGGAATCTACGAGCAGTACTTC. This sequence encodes CASRQDGIYEQYF.

In nucleotides, the CDR3 is TGTGCCAGCAGCTTGCCAGGGAACACTGAAGCTTTCTTT. Translating gives CASSLPGNTEAFF. The rearrangement joins TRBV5-4 to TRBJ1-1; D is unclear. V was clipped by 1 base and J by 1 base, with 5 bases between them. The CDR3 totals 13 residues. The germline V gene encodes CDR1 SGHNT and CDR2 YYREEE (reference sequence).